This is a list of T cell receptor beta chains from one sample in a study of cytomegalovirus exposure and HLA in healthy donors. The assay was immunoSEQ multiplex PCR, and TCRdb's table has in-frame clones only and misses some. This table has roughly 100,000 clones, 88% appearing once. The sample consisted of PBMCs. The receptors originated from a woman aged 18-30 years in good health and CMV-seropositive. Each CDR3 is given with its conserved first and last residue. D genes are given only for firm matches. Clone size is given for some rows only: seen once, a few or many times, or a class if the clone is expanded.

J gene: TRBJ2-5
clone size: .
D gene: TRBD1
V gene: TRBV5-5
CDR3 DNA: TGTGCCAGCAGCATCCGGGACAGGGGGACTCAAGAGACCCAGTACTTC
CDR3 protein: CASSIRDRGTQETQYF

J gene: TRBJ2-1
clone size: once
D gene: .
V gene: TRBV9
CDR3 DNA: TGTGCCAGCAGCATAGACGACAGGAACTACAATGAGCAGTTCTTC
CDR3 protein: CASSIDDRNYNEQFF

J gene: TRBJ2-1
clone size: .
D gene: .
V gene: TRBV14
CDR3 DNA: TGTGCCAGCAGCCAAGGGCTAGCAGGTGAGCAGTTCTTC
CDR3 protein: CASSQGLAGEQFF

J gene: TRBJ1-2
clone size: .
D gene: TRBD1
V gene: TRBV28
CDR3 DNA: TGTGCCAGCAGTTTGGGGGACAGATATGGCTACACCTTC
CDR3 protein: CASSLGDRYGYTF

J gene: TRBJ2-5
clone size: .
D gene: .
V gene: TRBV19
CDR3 DNA: TGTGCCAGTAAGGCGGGAGCAGGGGGCTACGAAGAGACCCAGTACTTC
CDR3 protein: CASKAGAGGYEETQYF

J gene: TRBJ2-5
clone size: .
D gene: .
V gene: TRBV2
CDR3 DNA: TGTGCCACCTCGGAGGCAGGGGGGACCCAAGAGACCCAGTACTTC
CDR3 protein: CATSEAGGTQETQYF

J gene: TRBJ2-6
clone size: .
D gene: .
V gene: TRBV6-1
CDR3 DNA: TGTGCCAGCAGTGGGTTACGAGGCCGAAGCTCTGGGGCCAACGTCCTGACTTTC
CDR3 protein: CASSGLRGRSSGANVLTF

J gene: TRBJ1-2
clone size: .
D gene: .
V gene: TRBV19
CDR3 DNA: TGTGCCAGTAGTAGCCCTGGCAGTACTAACTATGGCTACACCTTC
CDR3 protein: CASSSPGSTNYGYTF

J gene: TRBJ2-1
clone size: .
D gene: .
V gene: TRBV5-1
CDR3 DNA: TGCGCCAGCAGCTATCAGGGGATATACAATGAGCAGTTCTTC
CDR3 protein: CASSYQGIYNEQFF

J gene: TRBJ2-5
clone size: .
D gene: .
V gene: TRBV27
CDR3 DNA: TGTGCCAGCAGTTACGGCCGGGGAGAGACCCAGTACTTC
CDR3 protein: CASSYGRGETQYF

J gene: TRBJ1-5
clone size: .
D gene: TRBD1
V gene: TRBV28
CDR3 DNA: TGTGCCAGCTCCACCACAGGGGTAAGATATAGCAATCAGCCCCAGCATTTT
CDR3 protein: CASSTTGVRYSNQPQHF

J gene: TRBJ2-3
clone size: once
D gene: .
V gene: TRBV28
CDR3 DNA: TGTGCCAGCAGTCCCCCCGGGGATACGCAGTATTTT
CDR3 protein: CASSPPGDTQYF

J gene: TRBJ1-2
clone size: .
D gene: TRBD1
V gene: TRBV4-1
CDR3 DNA: TGCGCCAGCAGCCCCCGGCCTTTGGGACAGCGAAAAGACTATGGCTACACCTTC
CDR3 protein: CASSPRPLGQRKDYGYTF

J gene: TRBJ1-1
clone size: .
D gene: TRBD1
V gene: TRBV28
CDR3 DNA: TGTGCCAGCAGTCCTCACAGGGGGCGGAACACTGAAGCTTTCTTT
CDR3 protein: CASSPHRGRNTEAFF

J gene: TRBJ1-1
clone size: .
D gene: TRBD1
V gene: TRBV28
CDR3 DNA: TGTGCCAGCAGTTCAGGACAGGGTGGAGGCACTGAAGCTTTCTTT
CDR3 protein: CASSSGQGGGTEAFF

J gene: TRBJ1-4
clone size: .
D gene: .
V gene: TRBV5-6
CDR3 DNA: TGTGCCAGCAGCTTGCAGGGTTTTAATGAAAAACTGTTTTTT
CDR3 protein: CASSLQGFNEKLFF

J gene: TRBJ2-3
clone size: .
D gene: .
V gene: TRBV27
CDR3 DNA: TGTGCCAGCAGTTCCTATCGGCGGACTAAACAAAGAGATACGCAGTATTTT
CDR3 protein: CASSSYRRTKQRDTQYF